This T cell receptor (beta chain) was identified in a study of T-cell memory formation after mild COVID-19. TCRalpha and TCRbeta libraries used 5'RACE with constant-segment primers and UMIs. Via MiXCR, TCRdb re-called the 5' RACE reads, giving one row per CDR3 protein. The sample has roughly 280,000 distinct CDR3 sequences, 7.5% to 9.5% seen once. V dropped 3 bases and J dropped 4 bases, with 16 bases sitting between them. The CDR3 contains 15 residues. Looked up from germline, CDR1 is SGHTS and CDR2 is YDEGEE. The table lists this clonotype with a few counts. The chain is built from TRBV5-8 and TRBJ2-5; D remains unclear. The TCR comes from a man aged 18 to 30 who had mild COVID-19 (a few samples of this study predate the infection). Cell type and time point are not known. The sample was PBMCs or a T cell subset sorted from them (not recorded which). Here the CDR3 reads CASSSPTVKRETQYF. The DNA of the CDR3 is TGTGCCAGCAGCTCCCCGACGGTGAAGCGAGAGACCCAGTACTTC.